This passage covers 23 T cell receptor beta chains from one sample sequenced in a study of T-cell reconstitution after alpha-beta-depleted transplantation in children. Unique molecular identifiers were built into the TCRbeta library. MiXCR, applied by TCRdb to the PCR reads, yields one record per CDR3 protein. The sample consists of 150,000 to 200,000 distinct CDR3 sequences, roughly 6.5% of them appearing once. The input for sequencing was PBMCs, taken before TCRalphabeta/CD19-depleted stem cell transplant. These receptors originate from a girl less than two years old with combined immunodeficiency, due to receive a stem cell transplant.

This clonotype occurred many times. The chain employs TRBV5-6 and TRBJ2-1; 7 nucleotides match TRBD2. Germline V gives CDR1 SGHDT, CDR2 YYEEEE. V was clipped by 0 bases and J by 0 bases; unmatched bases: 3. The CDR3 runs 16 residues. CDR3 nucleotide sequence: TGTGCCAGCAGCTTGGAGGGCGGGGGCTCCTACAATGAGCAGTTCTTC. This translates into CASSLEGGGSYNEQFF.

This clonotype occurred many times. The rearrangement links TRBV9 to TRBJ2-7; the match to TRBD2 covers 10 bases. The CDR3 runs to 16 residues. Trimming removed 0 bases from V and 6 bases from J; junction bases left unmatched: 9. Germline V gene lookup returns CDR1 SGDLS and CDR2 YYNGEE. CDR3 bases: TGTGCCAGCAGCGTAGGTTCAGCGGGAGGGATGGGCGAGCAGTACTTC. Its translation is CASSVGSAGGMGEQYF.

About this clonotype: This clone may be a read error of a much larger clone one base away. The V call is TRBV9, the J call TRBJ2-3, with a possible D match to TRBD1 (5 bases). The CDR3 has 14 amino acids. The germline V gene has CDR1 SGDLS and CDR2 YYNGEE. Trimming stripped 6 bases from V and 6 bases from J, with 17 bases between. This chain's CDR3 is CASTATDLRDTQYF. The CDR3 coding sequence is TGTGCCAGCACCGCGACAGACCTCAGGGATACGCAGTATTTT. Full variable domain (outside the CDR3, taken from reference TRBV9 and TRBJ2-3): DSGVTQTPKHLITATGQRVTLRCSPRSGDLSVYWYQQSLDQGLQFLIQYYNGEERAKGNILERFSAQQFPDLHSELNLSSLELGDSALYFCASTATDLRDTQYFGPGTRLTVL.

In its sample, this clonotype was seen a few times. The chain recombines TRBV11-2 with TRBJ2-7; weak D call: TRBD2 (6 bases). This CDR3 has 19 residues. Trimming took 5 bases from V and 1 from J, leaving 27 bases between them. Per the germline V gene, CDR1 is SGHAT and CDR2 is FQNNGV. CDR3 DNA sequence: TGTGCCAGCAGCCACCCCCCATGGACCAGAGTGGGGGGTTCCTACGAGCAGTACTTC. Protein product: CASSHPPWTRVGGSYEQYF.

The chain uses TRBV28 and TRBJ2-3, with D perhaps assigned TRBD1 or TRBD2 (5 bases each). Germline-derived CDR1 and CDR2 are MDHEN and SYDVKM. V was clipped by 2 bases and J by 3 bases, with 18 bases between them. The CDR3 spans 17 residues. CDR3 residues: CASSLNRPRWGTDTQYF. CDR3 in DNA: TGTGCCAGCAGTTTAAACCGTCCCCGTTGGGGGACAGATACGCAGTATTTT.

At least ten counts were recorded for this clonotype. The CDR3 DNA follows: TGCAGCGTTGTGCGGGGGTTGTCCCCTTACGAGCAGTACTTC. Protein sequence: CSVVRGLSPYEQYF. The genes are TRBV29-1 and TRBJ2-7; 7 bases line up with TRBD2. The junction had 10 bases not matched to a gene; V was cut back by 4 bases and J by 4 bases. The germline V gene has CDR1 SQVTM and CDR2 ANQGSEA. This CDR3 contains 14 residues.

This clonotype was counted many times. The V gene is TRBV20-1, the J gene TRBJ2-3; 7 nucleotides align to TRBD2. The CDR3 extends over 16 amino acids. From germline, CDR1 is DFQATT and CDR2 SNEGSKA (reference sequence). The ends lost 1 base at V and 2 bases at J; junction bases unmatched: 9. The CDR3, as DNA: TGCAGTGCTAGAGTGATAGCGGGCTTAATCACAGATACGCAGTATTTT. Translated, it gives CSARVIAGLITDTQYF.

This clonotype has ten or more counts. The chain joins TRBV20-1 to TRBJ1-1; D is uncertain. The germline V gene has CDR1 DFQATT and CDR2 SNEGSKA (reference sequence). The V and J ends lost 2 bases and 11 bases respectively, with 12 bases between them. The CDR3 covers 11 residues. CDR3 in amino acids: CSARQTFYAFF. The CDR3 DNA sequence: TGCAGTGCTAGACAAACATTTTACGCTTTCTTT.

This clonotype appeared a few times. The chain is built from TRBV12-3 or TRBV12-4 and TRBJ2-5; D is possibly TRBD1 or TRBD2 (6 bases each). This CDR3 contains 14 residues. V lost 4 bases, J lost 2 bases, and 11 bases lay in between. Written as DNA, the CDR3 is TGTGCCAGCAGTTCTCCGGGGGCTCAAGAGACCCAGTACTTC. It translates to CASSSPGAQETQYF.

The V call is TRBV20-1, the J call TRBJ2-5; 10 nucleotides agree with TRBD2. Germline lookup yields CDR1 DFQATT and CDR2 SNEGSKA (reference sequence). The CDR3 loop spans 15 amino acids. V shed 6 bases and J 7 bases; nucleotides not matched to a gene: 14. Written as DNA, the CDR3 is TGCAGTGCCCCCCATCCAGCGGGGGGGCTAAGGACCCAGTACTTC. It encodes CSAPHPAGGLRTQYF.

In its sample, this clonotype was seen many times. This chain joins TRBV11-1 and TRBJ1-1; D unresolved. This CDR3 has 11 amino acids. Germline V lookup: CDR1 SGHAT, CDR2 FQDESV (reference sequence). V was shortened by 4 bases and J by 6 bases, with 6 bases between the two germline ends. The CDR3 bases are TGTGCCAGCAGCTATGACTCTGAAGCTTTCTTT. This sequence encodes CASSYDSEAFF.

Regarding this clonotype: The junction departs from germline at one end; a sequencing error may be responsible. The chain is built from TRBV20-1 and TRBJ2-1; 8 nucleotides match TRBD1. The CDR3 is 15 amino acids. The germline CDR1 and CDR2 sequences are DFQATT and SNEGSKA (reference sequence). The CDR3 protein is CCARNVRGPNNEQFF. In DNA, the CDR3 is TGCTGTGCCCGGAACGTCAGGGGGCCCAACAATGAGCAGTTCTTC.

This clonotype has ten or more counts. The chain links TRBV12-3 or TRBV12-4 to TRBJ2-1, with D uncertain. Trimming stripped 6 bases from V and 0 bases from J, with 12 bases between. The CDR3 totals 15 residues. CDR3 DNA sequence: TGTGCCAGCAGACCTGACTCTTACTCCTACAATGAGCAGTTCTTC. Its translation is CASRPDSYSYNEQFF.

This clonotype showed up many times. CDR3 in amino acids: CSAHTGISTDTQYF. The DNA for the CDR3 is TGCAGTGCTCATACAGGGATTAGCACAGATACGCAGTATTTT. The V gene is TRBV20-1, the J gene TRBJ2-3; perhaps TRBD1 as D (6 bases). Trimming cost V 5 bases and J 0 bases, with 12 bases left between them. Germline V gene sequence: CDR1 DFQATT, CDR2 SNEGSKA (reference sequence). This CDR3 spans 14 amino acids.

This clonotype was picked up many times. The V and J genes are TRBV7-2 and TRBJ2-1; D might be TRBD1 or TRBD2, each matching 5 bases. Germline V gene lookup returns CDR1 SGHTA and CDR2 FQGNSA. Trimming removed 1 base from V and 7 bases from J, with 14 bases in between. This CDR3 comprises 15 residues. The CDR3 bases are TGTGCCAGCAGCTTAGGCCGGGACGTAAGTAATGAGCAGTTCTTC. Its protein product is CASSLGRDVSNEQFF.

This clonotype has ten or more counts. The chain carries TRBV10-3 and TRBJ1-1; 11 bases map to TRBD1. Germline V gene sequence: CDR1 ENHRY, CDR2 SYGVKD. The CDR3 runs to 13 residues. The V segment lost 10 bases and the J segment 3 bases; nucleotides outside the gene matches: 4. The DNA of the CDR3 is TGTGCCACCGGACAGGGGGCGGACACTGAAGCTTTCTTT. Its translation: CATGQGADTEAFF.

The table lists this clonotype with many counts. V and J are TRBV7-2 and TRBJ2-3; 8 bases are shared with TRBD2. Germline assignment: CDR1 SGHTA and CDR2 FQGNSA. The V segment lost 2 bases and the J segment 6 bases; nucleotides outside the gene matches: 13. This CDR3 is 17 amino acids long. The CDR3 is CASSLWLAGPSGDTQYF. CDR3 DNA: TGTGCCAGCAGCTTATGGCTAGCGGGTCCCTCTGGCGATACGCAGTATTTT.

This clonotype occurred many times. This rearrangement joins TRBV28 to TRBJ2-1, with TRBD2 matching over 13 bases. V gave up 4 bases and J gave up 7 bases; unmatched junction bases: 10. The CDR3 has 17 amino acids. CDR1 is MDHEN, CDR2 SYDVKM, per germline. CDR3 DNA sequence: TGTGCCAGCAGTTCTATCCCTCCGGGACTAGCGGGAAATGAGCAGTTCTTC. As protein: CASSSIPPGLAGNEQFF.

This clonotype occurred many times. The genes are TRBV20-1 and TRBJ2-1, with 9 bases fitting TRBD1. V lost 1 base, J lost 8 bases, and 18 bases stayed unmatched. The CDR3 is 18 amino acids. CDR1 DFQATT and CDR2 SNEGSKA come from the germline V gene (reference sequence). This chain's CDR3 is CSARAFLMGQGLYDEQFF. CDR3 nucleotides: TGCAGTGCTAGAGCATTCCTTATGGGACAGGGCCTCTATGATGAGCAGTTCTTC.

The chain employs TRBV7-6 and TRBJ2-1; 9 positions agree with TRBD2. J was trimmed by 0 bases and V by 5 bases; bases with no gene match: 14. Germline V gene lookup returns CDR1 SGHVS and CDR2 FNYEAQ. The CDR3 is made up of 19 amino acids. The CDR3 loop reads CASSPGRLAVMSSYNEQFF. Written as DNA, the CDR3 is TGTGCCAGCAGCCCAGGTCGACTAGCGGTAATGAGCTCCTACAATGAGCAGTTCTTC.

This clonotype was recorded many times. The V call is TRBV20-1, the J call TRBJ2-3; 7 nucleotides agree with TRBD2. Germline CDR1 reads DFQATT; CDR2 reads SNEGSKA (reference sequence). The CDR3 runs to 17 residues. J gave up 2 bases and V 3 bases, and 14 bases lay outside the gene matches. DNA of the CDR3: TGCAGTGCTAGGTTTGTTTCCCCGGGACTAATCACAGATACGCAGTATTTT. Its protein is CSARFVSPGLITDTQYF.

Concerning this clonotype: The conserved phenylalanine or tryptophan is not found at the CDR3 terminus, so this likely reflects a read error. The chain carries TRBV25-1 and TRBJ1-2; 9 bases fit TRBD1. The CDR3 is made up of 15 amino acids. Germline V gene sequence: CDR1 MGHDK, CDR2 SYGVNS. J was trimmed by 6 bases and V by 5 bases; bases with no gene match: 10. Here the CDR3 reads CASSTRDREWDGYTY. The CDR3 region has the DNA TGTGCCAGCAGTACACGGGACAGGGAGTGGGATGGCTACACCTAC.

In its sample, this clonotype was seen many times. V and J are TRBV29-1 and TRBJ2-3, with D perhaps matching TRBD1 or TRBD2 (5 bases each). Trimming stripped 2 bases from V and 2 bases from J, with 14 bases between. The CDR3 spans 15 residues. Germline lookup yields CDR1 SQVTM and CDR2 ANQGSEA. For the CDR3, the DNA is TGCAGCGTTGAAATGGGACCCCCTTTCACAGATACGCAGTATTTT. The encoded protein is CSVEMGPPFTDTQYF.